Shown below are 17 T cell receptor beta chains from a single sample sequenced in a study of blood T cell repertoires in COVID-19 (dated by TCRdb to 2018 to 2021). The library was built by means of the immunoSEQ multiplex PCR assay. TCRdb limited this immuneACCESS table to in-frame rearrangements with V and J called. A share of clones is missing; checked studies link under half to unresolved V genes, and the rest is unexplained. For this sample there are fewer than 350,000 clones; approximately 83% appear just once. The ten biggest clones cover approximately 2.2% of the sample. Sequencing was carried out using peripheral blood. The receptors derive from a woman aged 25 to 39 who had recovered from COVID-19.

This chain uses TRBV14 with TRBJ1-2; D is uncertain. Per the germline V gene, CDR1 is SGHDN and CDR2 is FVKESK. The CDR3 is 13 amino acids. The V gene lost 0 bases and the J gene lost 7 bases, with 9 bases spanning the gap. The CDR3 loop is CASSQDSRGGYTF. The CDR3 nucleotides are TGTGCCAGCAGCCAAGATTCCCGGGGTGGCTACACCTTC.

The chain recombines TRBV5-1 with TRBJ2-3; D uncertain. The CDR3 spans 13 residues. Germline CDR1 is SGHRS and CDR2 is YFSETQ. Trimming took 0 bases from V and 2 from J, leaving 4 bases between them. The CDR3 DNA is TGCGCCAGCAGCTTGGCCTTCACAGATACGCAGTATTTT. It specifies CASSLAFTDTQYF.

The genes are TRBV4-3 and TRBJ2-2, with D possibly being TRBD1 (6 bases). CDR3 length: 16 residues. V was clipped by 0 bases and J by 6 bases, with 14 bases between them. The germline V gene encodes CDR1 LGHNA and CDR2 YSLEER. This chain's CDR3 is CASSQEYDRIAGELFF. CDR3 in DNA: TGCGCCAGCAGCCAAGAATATGACAGGATCGCCGGGGAGCTGTTTTTT.

The V call is TRBV11-2, the J call TRBJ2-7; perhaps TRBD1 as D (6 bases). The V end was cut by 3 bases, the J end by 6 bases, with 18 bases between. The CDR3 contains 15 residues. CDR1 is SGHAT and CDR2 is FQNNGV in the germline V gene. This CDR3 reads CASSFQGSQGLEQYF. The CDR3 DNA reads as TGTGCCAGCAGCTTTCAGGGATCTCAGGGGCTCGAGCAGTACTTC.

This chain joins TRBV4-1 and TRBJ2-1; 9 bases match TRBD2. Germline V gene sequence: CDR1 MGHRA, CDR2 YSYEKL. The CDR3 has 14 amino acids. The ends lost 6 bases at V and 4 bases at J; junction bases unmatched: 4. The CDR3 bases are TGCGCCAGCAGAGGTAGCGGGAGTTACAATGAGCAGTTCTTC. Translation: CASRGSGSYNEQFF.

This sequence joins TRBV2 and TRBJ2-3; D uncertain. The CDR3 runs 12 residues. V lost 4 bases and J lost 5, with 7 bases in between. CDR1 is SNHLY, CDR2 FYNNEI, per germline. CDR3 amino acids: CASSVRGDTQYF. CDR3 coding DNA: TGTGCCAGCAGTGTAAGAGGAGATACGCAGTATTTT.

This chain joins TRBV3-1 (or the pseudogene TRBV3-2) and TRBJ1-1; TRBD1 matches 8 bases. This CDR3 spans 15 amino acids. V lost 4 bases, J lost 2 bases, and 6 bases stayed unmatched. From germline, CDR1 is LGHDT and CDR2 YNNKEL (reference sequence). CDR3 residues: CASSLSRGPNTEAFF. The CDR3 DNA follows: TGTGCCAGCAGCCTGAGCAGGGGGCCCAACACTGAAGCTTTCTTT.

V usage is TRBV10-2 and J usage is TRBJ2-3; D might be TRBD2 (5 bases). The CDR3 is 12 residues long. V dropped 5 bases and J dropped 4 bases, with 7 bases sitting between them. Per germline, CDR1 WSHSY and CDR2 SAAADI. The CDR3 is CASSPSPDTQYF. CDR3 sequence (DNA): TGCGCCAGCAGTCCTAGCCCAGATACGCAGTATTTT.

This chain joins TRBV28 and TRBJ1-6; D unresolved. This CDR3 has 13 amino acids. Germline CDR1 is MDHEN and CDR2 is SYDVKM. Trimming took off 6 bases at V and 9 bases at J, with 12 bases between the two ends. The CDR3 loop is CASRKPSGSPLHF. CDR3 bases: TGTGCCAGCAGGAAGCCCAGCGGTTCACCCCTCCACTTT.

A single count supports this clone. This sample includes further DNA sequences coding for the same CDR3. The chain links TRBV12-3 or TRBV12-4 to TRBJ2-7, with D maybe TRBD1 (5 bases). CDR3 length equals 13 residues. V lost 3 bases and J lost 2, with 8 bases in between. The CDR3 sequence is CASSFLGPYEQYF. CDR3 DNA sequence: TGTGCCAGCAGTTTTCTGGGGCCCTACGAGCAGTACTTC.

The rearrangement joins TRBV5-1 to TRBJ1-1; possibly TRBD1 for D (5 bases). The V end lost 5 bases, the J end lost 1 base, and 9 bases lay between the germline ends. This CDR3 contains 13 residues. Germline-derived CDR1 and CDR2 are SGHRS and YFSETQ. CDR3: CASRLTENTEAFF. The CDR3 DNA sequence: TGCGCCAGCAGATTGACAGAGAACACTGAAGCTTTCTTT.

V is TRBV5-6 and J is TRBJ2-7; 9 nucleotides align to TRBD1. Per germline, CDR1 SGHDT and CDR2 YYEEEE. The trim removed 3 bases at V and 6 bases at J, leaving 4 bases unmatched. This CDR3 is built from 13 residues. CDR3 residues: CASSWGQGGEQYF. The CDR3 coding sequence is TGTGCCAGCAGCTGGGGACAGGGAGGCGAGCAGTACTTC.

The chain uses TRBV9 and TRBJ2-2; 11 nucleotides line up with TRBD1. Germline lookup yields CDR1 SGDLS and CDR2 YYNGEE. V gave up 4 bases and J gave up 7 bases; unmatched junction bases: 9. The CDR3 is 16 amino acids. Written as DNA, the CDR3 is TGTGCCAGCAGCCTCCCGGGGGACAGGGGGAACGGGGAGCTGTTTTTT. This sequence encodes CASSLPGDRGNGELFF. Using reference TRBV9 and TRBJ2-2 for the parts outside the CDR3, the full variable domain is DSGVTQTPKHLITATGQRVTLRCSPRSGDLSVYWYQQSLDQGLQFLIQYYNGEERAKGNILERFSAQQFPDLHSELNLSSLELGDSALYFCASSLPGDRGNGELFFGEGSRLTVL.

This clone was seen more than once but under ten times. Other DNA sequences in this specimen translate into the identical CDR3. The chain carries TRBV10-2 and TRBJ2-5; D is uncertain. This CDR3 has 14 residues. V was shortened by 0 bases and J by 5 bases, with 10 bases between the two germline ends. Germline values: CDR1 WSHSY, CDR2 SAAADI. The CDR3 region is CASSESTGVETQYF. CDR3 nucleotides: TGCGCCAGCAGTGAGTCGACTGGAGTGGAGACCCAGTACTTC.

J is TRBJ2-1 and V is TRBV28; TRBD1 agrees at 8 bases. CDR3 length: 16 residues. Trimming cost V 6 bases and J 2 bases; bases outside gene matches: 9. Germline CDR1 is MDHEN and CDR2 is SYDVKM. The CDR3 nucleotides are TGTGCCAGCAGCCAAAGGACAGGGTACCCCTACAATGAGCAGTTCTTC. Its translation: CASSQRTGYPYNEQFF.

The rearrangement joins TRBV6-5 to TRBJ1-2; TRBD1 agrees at 9 bases. The trim removed 8 bases at V and 5 bases at J, leaving 3 bases unmatched. Germline V CDR1 and CDR2: MNHEY, SVGAGI. The CDR3 loop spans 12 amino acids. The CDR3 DNA reads as TGTGCCAGCCTCGGACAGGGGTATGGCTACACCTTC. Translation: CASLGQGYGYTF.

J is TRBJ2-7 and V is TRBV3-1 (or the pseudogene TRBV3-2), with D possibly TRBD1 on 6 matching bases. The V end was cut by 0 bases, the J end by 0 bases, with 18 bases between. The V gene's germline CDR1 is LGHDT and CDR2 YNNKEL (reference sequence). The CDR3 runs to 18 residues. The CDR3 sequence: CASSQDEGVGQSSYEQYF. The CDR3 DNA follows: TGTGCCAGCAGCCAAGATGAAGGGGTCGGACAGAGCTCCTACGAGCAGTACTTC.